The source of this TCR beta chain is a study of CD8+ T cells in alopecia areata. Study background: Dosing with tofacitinib proceeded for 6 to 18 months, followed by 6 months off drug.

Treatment defined: oral pan-JAK inhibitor, 5-10 mg twice daily. V lost 3 bases and J 3 bases, leaving 11 bases between the germline ends. This CDR3 is 14 amino acids long. Germline V gives CDR1 LNHDA, CDR2 SQIVND (reference sequence). Reverse transcribed after extraction, RNA yielded cDNA as the sequencing template. Repertoires were generated with immunoSEQ multiplex PCR, while TCRdb's copy carries only in-frame clones and drops some. The table records 170,000 or so clones, around three fifths of them present only once. With respect to this clone: Its antigen is not identified.

General study points: Scalp clonality and expanded CD8+ clones among the top 100 fell significantly with tofacitinib. The presence of one nonresponder keeps the tie between baseline CD8+ expansion and response uncertain. Throughout tofacitinib, many expanded lesional clones continued to persist in scalp and blood.

The receptor comes from a human donor with alopecia areata. Sequencing used CD8+ T cells sorted from blood, obtained at week 24, from a patient treated with tofacitinib. The chain uses TRBV19 and TRBJ1-2; the D gene is possibly TRBD1 (6 bases). The CDR3 here is CASSISGGDYGYTF. The CDR3 DNA reads as TGTGCCAGTAGTATCTCGGGGGGCGACTATGGCTACACCTTC.